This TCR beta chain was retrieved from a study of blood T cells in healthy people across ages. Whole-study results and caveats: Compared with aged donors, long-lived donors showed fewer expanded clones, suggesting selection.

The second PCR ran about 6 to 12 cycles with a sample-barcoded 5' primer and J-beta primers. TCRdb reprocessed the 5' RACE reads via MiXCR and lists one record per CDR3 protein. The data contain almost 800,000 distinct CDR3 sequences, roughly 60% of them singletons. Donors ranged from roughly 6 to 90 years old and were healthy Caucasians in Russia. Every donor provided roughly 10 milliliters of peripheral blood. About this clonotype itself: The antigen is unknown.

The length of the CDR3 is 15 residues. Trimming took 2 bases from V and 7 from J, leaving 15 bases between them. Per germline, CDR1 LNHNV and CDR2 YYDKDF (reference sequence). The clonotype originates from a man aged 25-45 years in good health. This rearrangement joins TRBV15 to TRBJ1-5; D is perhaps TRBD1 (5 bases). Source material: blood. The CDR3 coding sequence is TGTGCCACCAGCAGAAGAGGGACGGGGAGACAGCCCCAGCATTTT. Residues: CATSRRGTGRQPQHF. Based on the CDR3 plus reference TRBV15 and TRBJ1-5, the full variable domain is DAMVIQNPRYQVTQFGKPVTLSCSQTLNHNVMYWYQQKSSQAPKLLFHYYDKDFNNEADTPDNFQSRRPNTSFCFLDIRSPGLGDTAMYLCATSRRGTGRQPQHFGDGTRLSIL.